Listed below are T cell receptor beta chains from one sample, sequenced in a study of cytomegalovirus exposure and HLA in healthy donors. TCRdb's table, derived via immunoSEQ multiplex PCR, lists solely in-frame clones and lacks some. The sample holds about 110,000 clones, about 70% seen once. The material sequenced was PBMCs. The receptors shown here come from a boy between 5 and 17 years old in good health and CMV-seronegative. Both conserved end residues are part of each CDR3. The D gene is left open where the match is weak. The size of a clone is reported for some rows only, either as once, few or many, or as a class for expanded clones.

V	J	D	size	CDR3	DNA
TRBV7-8	TRBJ1-5	-	once	CASSLGTGVKPQHF	TGTGCCAGCAGCCTCGGTACAGGCGTCAAACCCCAGCATTTT
TRBV7-9	TRBJ2-1	TRBD1	-	CASSLARTGYNEQFF	TGTGCCAGCAGCTTAGCCCGGACAGGCTACAATGAGCAGTTCTTC
TRBV28	TRBJ1-5	-	-	CASYSGRHQPQHF	TGTGCCAGCTATAGCGGACGGCATCAGCCCCAGCATTTT
TRBV7-8	TRBJ2-5	-	-	CASSLSFWRTEGETQYF	TGTGCCAGCAGCTTAAGTTTCTGGCGGACAGAAGGAGAGACCCAGTACTTC
TRBV28	TRBJ1-1	-	-	CASSFTQAFTEAFF	TGTGCCAGCAGTTTCACCCAGGCCTTCACTGAAGCTTTCTTT
TRBV5-4	TRBJ1-2	-	-	CASSLRDSYGYTF	TGTGCCAGCAGCTTGCGCGACAGCTATGGCTACACCTTC
TRBV28	TRBJ2-7	TRBD2	-	CASSQALAGFTYEQYF	TGTGCCAGCAGTCAGGCACTAGCGGGATTCACTTACGAGCAGTACTTC
TRBV11-2	TRBJ2-7	-	-	CASSLGAGSSSYEQYF	TGTGCCAGCAGCTTAGGGGCGGGCTCGAGCTCCTACGAGCAGTACTTC
TRBV9	TRBJ1-2	-	-	CASSPTWRETNYGYTF	TGTGCCAGCAGCCCCACGTGGAGGGAAACTAACTATGGCTACACCTTC
TRBV5-1	TRBJ2-7	-	once	CASSLAAGAPYEQYF	TGCGCCAGCAGCTTGGCGGCAGGGGCCCCCTACGAGCAGTACTTC
TRBV30	TRBJ2-1	TRBD2	few	CAWIPRRASGGAWNEQFF	TGTGCCTGGATTCCTAGGAGGGCTAGCGGGGGGGCGTGGAATGAGCAGTTCTTC
TRBV5-6	TRBJ1-2	-	once	CASSLGQAGVGVNYGYTF	TGTGCCAGCAGCTTGGGGCAGGCTGGGGTAGGGGTTAACTATGGCTACACCTTC
TRBV5-4	TRBJ2-6	TRBD1	-	CASSFRDRPPEHLTF	TGTGCCAGCAGCTTCCGGGACAGGCCCCCCGAGCACCTGACTTTC
TRBV4-3	TRBJ2-7	-	-	CASSQDEFGYEQYF	TGCGCCAGCAGCCAAGACGAATTCGGCTACGAGCAGTACTTC
TRBV4-3	TRBJ1-6	-	-	CATVLRKRLIYNSPLHF	TGCGCCACCGTACTGAGAAAAAGACTGATCTATAATTCACCCCTCCACTTT
TRBV14	TRBJ2-5	TRBD2	-	CASRKSGEETQYF	TGTGCCAGCAGAAAAAGCGGGGAAGAGACCCAGTACTTC
TRBV6-6	TRBJ2-5	-	-	CASSYSPRYQETQYF	TGTGCCAGCAGTTACTCGCCCAGGTACCAAGAGACCCAGTACTTC
TRBV28	TRBJ1-2	-	-	CASSFLYGDSVYGYTF	TGTGCCAGCAGTTTTTTGTATGGCGACAGTGTCTATGGCTACACCTTC
TRBV7-9	TRBJ2-1	-	-	CASSLSRQGIYNEQFF	TGTGCCAGCAGCTTAAGCAGGCAGGGTATTTACAATGAGCAGTTCTTC
TRBV6-5	TRBJ1-2	TRBD1	-	CATRDRVYGYTF	TGTGCCACCCGCGACAGGGTCTATGGCTACACCTTC
TRBV2	TRBJ2-7	TRBD1	-	CASTPPGQGYEQHF	TGTGCCAGCACTCCTCCGGGACAGGGTTACGAGCAGCACTTC
TRBV10-3	TRBJ2-2	TRBD1	-	CAISVRQGTGELFF	TGTGCCATCAGTGTCCGACAGGGGACCGGGGAGCTGTTTTTT
TRBV6-1	TRBJ1-5	TRBD1	-	CASSNRQGPGQPQHF	TGTGCCAGCAGTAACAGACAGGGTCCGGGTCAGCCCCAGCATTTT
TRBV6-6	TRBJ2-6	-	-	CASRSSSGANVLTF	TGTGCCAGCAGATCCAGTTCTGGGGCCAACGTCCTGACTTTC
TRBV30	TRBJ2-7	-	-	CAWFTYREQYF	TGTGCCTGGTTCACCTACAGGGAGCAGTACTTC
TRBV5-1	TRBJ2-1	TRBD2	few	CASSLSASGRSSYNEQFF	TGCGCCAGCAGCTTGTCGGCTAGCGGGAGGAGCTCCTACAATGAGCAGTTCTTC
TRBV6-4	TRBJ2-5	TRBD2	-	CASSDSAGGPETQYF	TGTGCCAGCAGTGACTCAGCGGGAGGGCCAGAGACCCAGTACTTC
TRBV30	TRBJ2-1	TRBD2	-	CAWMTSGGSDEQFF	TGTGCCTGGATGACTAGCGGGGGATCGGATGAGCAGTTCTTC
TRBV4-1	TRBJ1-6	-	-	CASSQDGGSSSYNSPLHF	TGCGCCAGCAGCCAAGATGGGGGCTCGAGCTCCTATAATTCACCCCTCCACTTT
TRBV30	TRBJ1-5	-	few	CAWRTGPNQPQHF	TGTGCCTGGAGGACAGGCCCCAATCAGCCCCAGCATTTT
TRBV18	TRBJ1-6	TRBD1	-	CASSFGQGSSSYNSPLHF	TGTGCCAGCTCGTTCGGACAGGGCTCCAGCTCCTATAATTCACCCCTCCACTTT
TRBV5-6	TRBJ1-5	TRBD1	-	CASRRQGARTQPQHF	TGTGCCAGCAGGAGACAGGGGGCGCGCACTCAGCCCCAGCATTTT
TRBV6-6	TRBJ2-3	TRBD2	-	CASSSGGLAGSDTQYF	TGTGCCAGCAGTTCCGGGGGACTAGCGGGCAGTGATACGCAGTATTTT
TRBV5-4	TRBJ1-5	TRBD1	once	CASSNQRQGMMGNQPQHF	TGTGCCAGCAGCAACCAGAGACAGGGGATGATGGGCAATCAGCCCCAGCATTTT
TRBV30	TRBJ2-1	-	-	CAWTHLSSYNEQFF	TGTGCCTGGACCCACCTGAGCTCCTACAATGAGCAGTTCTTC
TRBV19	TRBJ2-7	TRBD2	-	CASSIAGGPTYEQYF	TGTGCCAGTAGTATAGCGGGGGGACCTACCTACGAGCAGTACTTC
TRBV28	TRBJ1-4	-	-	CASSSPGTNEKLFF	TGTGCCAGCAGTTCCCCGGGGACTAATGAAAAACTGTTTTTT
TRBV5-6	TRBJ1-5	TRBD1	-	CASSGGRGHNQPQHF	TGTGCCAGCAGCGGCGGCAGGGGGCATAATCAGCCCCAGCATTTT
TRBV7-9	TRBJ1-2	-	-	CASSWQVVGYTF	TGTGCCAGCAGCTGGCAGGTAGTCGGCTACACCTTC
TRBV30	TRBJ2-2	-	-	CAWNRLGVLGELFF	TGTGCCTGGAACCGGCTAGGGGTCTTGGGGGAGCTGTTTTTT
TRBV5-8	TRBJ1-5	TRBD1	-	CASSFRTGAQPQHF	TGTGCCAGCAGCTTTCGGACAGGGGCCCAGCCCCAGCATTTT
TRBV6-1	TRBJ1-5	-	-	CASMGSPGPQHF	TGTGCCAGCATGGGCTCTCCTGGGCCCCAGCATTTT
TRBV28	TRBJ2-1	-	-	CASTRAPSEDHEQFF	TGTGCCAGCACCCGAGCCCCTAGTGAAGATCATGAGCAGTTCTTC
TRBV19	TRBJ1-5	-	-	CASATLPPPQPQHF	TGTGCCAGCGCTACGCTACCCCCCCCTCAGCCCCAGCATTTT
TRBV7-9	TRBJ2-7	-	-	CASSLLGGDEQYF	TGTGCCAGCAGCTTATTAGGGGGAGACGAGCAGTACTTC
TRBV30	TRBJ1-1	-	-	CAWSVSFGERAEAFF	TGTGCCTGGAGTGTCAGTTTCGGGGAGAGGGCTGAAGCTTTCTTT
TRBV5-4	TRBJ2-7	-	-	CASSSGNGVEQYF	TGTGCCAGCAGCTCAGGTAACGGGGTAGAGCAGTACTTC
TRBV6-5	TRBJ2-2	-	-	CASSYSMGLNTGELFF	TGTGCCAGCAGTTACTCGATGGGACTTAACACCGGGGAGCTGTTTTTT
TRBV30	TRBJ1-1	TRBD1	-	CAWMILDRADTEAFF	TGTGCCTGGATGATCCTAGACAGGGCTGATACTGAAGCTTTCTTT
TRBV5-6	TRBJ2-7	-	-	CASSLFGRPPYEQYF	TGTGCCAGCAGCTTGTTTGGGAGGCCCCCCTACGAGCAGTACTTC
TRBV28	TRBJ1-3	-	-	CASMEGRSGNTIYF	TGTGCCAGCATGGAGGGTCGCTCTGGAAACACCATATATTTT
TRBV6-5	TRBJ1-1	-	few	CASSFDLNTEAFF	TGTGCCAGCAGCTTCGACTTGAACACTGAAGCTTTCTTT
TRBV25-1	TRBJ1-3	-	-	CASSDPGRVSGNTIYF	TGTGCCAGCAGTGATCCCGGGAGGGTGAGTGGAAACACCATATATTTT
TRBV7-9	TRBJ1-2	-	-	CASSPLEGFGYTF	TGTGCCAGCAGTCCGTTAGAGGGTTTCGGCTACACCTTC
TRBV4-1	TRBJ2-5	TRBD1	-	CASSQVGQKQETQYF	TGCGCCAGCAGCCAAGTGGGACAGAAGCAAGAGACCCAGTACTTC